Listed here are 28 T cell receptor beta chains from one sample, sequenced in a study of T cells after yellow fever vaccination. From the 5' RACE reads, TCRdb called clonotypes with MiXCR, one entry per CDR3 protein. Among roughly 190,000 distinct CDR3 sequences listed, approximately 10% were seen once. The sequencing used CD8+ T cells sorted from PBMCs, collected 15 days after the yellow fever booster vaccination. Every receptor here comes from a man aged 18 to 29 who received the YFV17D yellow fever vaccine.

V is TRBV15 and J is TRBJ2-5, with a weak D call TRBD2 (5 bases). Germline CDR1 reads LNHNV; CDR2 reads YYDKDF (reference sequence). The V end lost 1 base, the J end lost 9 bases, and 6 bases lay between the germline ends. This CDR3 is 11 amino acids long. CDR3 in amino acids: CATSRAGAQYF. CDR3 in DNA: TGTGCCACCAGCAGAGCCGGGGCCCAGTACTTC.

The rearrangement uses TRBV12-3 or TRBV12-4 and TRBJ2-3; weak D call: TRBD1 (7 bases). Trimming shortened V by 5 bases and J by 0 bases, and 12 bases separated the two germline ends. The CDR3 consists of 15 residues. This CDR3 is CASSGGTDSTDTQYF. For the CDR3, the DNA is TGTGCCAGCAGTGGGGGGACAGATAGCACAGATACGCAGTATTTT.

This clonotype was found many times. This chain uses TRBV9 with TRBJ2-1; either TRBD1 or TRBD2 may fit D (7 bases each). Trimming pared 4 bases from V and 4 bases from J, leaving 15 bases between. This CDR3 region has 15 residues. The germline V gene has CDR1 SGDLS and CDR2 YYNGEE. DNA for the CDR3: TGTGCCAGCAGCCCAGGGGGGGTGGGTTACAATGAGCAGTTCTTC. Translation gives CASSPGGVGYNEQFF.

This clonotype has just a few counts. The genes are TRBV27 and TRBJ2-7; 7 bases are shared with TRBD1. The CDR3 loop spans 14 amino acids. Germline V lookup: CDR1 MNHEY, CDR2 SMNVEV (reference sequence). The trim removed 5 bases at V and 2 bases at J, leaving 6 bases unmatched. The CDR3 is CASSPSGTAYEQYV. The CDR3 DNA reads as TGTGCCAGCAGTCCGTCCGGGACAGCCTACGAGCAGTACGTC.

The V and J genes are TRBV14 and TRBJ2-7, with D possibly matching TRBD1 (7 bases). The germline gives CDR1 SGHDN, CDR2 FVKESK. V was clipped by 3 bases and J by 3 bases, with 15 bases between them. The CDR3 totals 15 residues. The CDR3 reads CASSQWQGDFYEQYF. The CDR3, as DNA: TGTGCCAGCAGCCAGTGGCAGGGGGACTTCTACGAGCAGTACTTC.

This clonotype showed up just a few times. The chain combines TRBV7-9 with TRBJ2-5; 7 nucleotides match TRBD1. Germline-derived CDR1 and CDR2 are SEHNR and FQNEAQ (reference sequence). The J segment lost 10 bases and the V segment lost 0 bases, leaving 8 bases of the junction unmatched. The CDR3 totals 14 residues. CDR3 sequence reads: CASSLAGQPRNQYF. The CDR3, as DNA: TGTGCCAGCAGCTTAGCGGGACAGCCACGAAACCAGTACTTC.

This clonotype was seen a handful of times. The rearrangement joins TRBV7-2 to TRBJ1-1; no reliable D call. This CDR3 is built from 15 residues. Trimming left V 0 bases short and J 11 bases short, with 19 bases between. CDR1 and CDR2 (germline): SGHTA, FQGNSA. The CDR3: CASSLARAGFLEAFF. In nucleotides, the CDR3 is TGTGCCAGCAGCTTAGCGAGGGCAGGATTTCTCGAGGCTTTCTTT.

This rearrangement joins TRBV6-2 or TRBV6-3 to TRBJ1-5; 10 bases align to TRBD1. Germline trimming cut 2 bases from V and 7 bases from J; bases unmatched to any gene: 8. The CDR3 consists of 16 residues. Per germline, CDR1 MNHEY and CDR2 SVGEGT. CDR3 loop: CASSYRDRGAWQPQHF. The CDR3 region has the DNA TGTGCCAGCAGTTACCGGGACAGGGGTGCTTGGCAGCCCCAGCATTTT.

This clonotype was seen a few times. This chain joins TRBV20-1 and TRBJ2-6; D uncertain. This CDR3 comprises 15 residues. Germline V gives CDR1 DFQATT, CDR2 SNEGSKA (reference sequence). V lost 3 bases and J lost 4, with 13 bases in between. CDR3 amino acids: CSARGAASGANVLTF. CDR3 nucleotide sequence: TGCAGTGCTAGGGGTGCAGCTTCCGGGGCCAACGTCCTGACTTTC.

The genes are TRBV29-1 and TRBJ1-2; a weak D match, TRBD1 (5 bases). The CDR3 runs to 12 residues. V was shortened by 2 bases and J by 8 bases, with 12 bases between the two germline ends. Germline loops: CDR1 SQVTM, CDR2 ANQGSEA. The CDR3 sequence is CSVEPGRVGYTF. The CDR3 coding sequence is TGCAGCGTTGAACCGGGACGCGTCGGCTACACCTTC.

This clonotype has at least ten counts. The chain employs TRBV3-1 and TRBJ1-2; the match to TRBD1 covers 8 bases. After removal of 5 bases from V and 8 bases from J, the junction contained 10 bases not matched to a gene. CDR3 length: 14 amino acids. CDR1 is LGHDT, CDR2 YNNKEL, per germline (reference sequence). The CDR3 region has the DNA TGTGCCAGCAGCTCCCCCGACAGGGGATACGGCTACACCTTC. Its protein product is CASSSPDRGYGYTF.

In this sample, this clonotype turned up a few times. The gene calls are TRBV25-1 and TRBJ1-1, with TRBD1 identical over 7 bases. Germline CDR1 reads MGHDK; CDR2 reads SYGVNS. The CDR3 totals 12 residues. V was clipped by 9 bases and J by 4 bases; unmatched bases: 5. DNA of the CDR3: TGTGCCAGTCTCTCAGGGGGCACTGAAGCTTTCTTT. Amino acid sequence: CASLSGGTEAFF.

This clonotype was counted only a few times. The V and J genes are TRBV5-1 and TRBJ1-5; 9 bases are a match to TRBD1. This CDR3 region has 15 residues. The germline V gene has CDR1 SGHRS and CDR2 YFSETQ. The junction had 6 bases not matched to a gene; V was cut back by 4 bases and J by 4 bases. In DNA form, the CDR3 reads TGCGCCAGCAGCACCGGACAGGGGATTAATCAGCCCCAGCATTTT. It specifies CASSTGQGINQPQHF.

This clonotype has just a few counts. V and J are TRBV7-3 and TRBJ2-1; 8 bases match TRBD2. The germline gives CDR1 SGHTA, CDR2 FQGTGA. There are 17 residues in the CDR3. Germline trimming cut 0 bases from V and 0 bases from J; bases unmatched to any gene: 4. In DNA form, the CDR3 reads TGTGCCAGCAGCTTAACAGCGGGGGCCTCCTCCTACAATGAGCAGTTCTTC. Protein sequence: CASSLTAGASSYNEQFF.

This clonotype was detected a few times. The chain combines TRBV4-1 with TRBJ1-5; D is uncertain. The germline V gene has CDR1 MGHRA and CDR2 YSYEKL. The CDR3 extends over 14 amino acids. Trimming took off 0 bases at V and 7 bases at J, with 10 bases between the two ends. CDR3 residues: CASSQELLGQPQHF. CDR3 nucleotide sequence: TGCGCCAGCAGCCAAGAGCTTCTGGGGCAGCCCCAGCATTTT.

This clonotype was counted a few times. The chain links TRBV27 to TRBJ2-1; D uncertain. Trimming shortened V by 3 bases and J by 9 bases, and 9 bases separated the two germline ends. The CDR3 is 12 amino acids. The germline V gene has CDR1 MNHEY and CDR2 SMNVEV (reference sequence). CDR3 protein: CASSFLGREQFF. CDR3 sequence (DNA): TGTGCCAGCAGTTTTCTGGGTCGTGAGCAGTTCTTC.

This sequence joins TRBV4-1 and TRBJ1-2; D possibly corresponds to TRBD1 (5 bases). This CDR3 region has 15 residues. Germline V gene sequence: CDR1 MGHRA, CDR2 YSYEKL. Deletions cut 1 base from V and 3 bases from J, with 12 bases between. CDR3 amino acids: CASSQVSDIDYGYTF. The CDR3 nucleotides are TGCGCCAGCAGCCAAGTTTCGGACATAGACTATGGCTACACCTTC.

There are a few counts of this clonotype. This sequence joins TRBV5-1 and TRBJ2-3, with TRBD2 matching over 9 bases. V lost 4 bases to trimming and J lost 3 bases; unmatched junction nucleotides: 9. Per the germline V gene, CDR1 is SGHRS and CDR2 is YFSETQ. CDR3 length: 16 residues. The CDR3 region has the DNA TGCGCCAGCAGCGAGGGGACTAGCTCATTGACAGATACGCAGTATTTT. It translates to CASSEGTSSLTDTQYF. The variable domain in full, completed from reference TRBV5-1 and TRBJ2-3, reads KAGVTQTPRYLIKTRGQQVTLSCSPISGHRSVSWYQQTPGQGLQFLFEYFSETQRNKGNFPGRFSGRQFSNSRSEMNVSTLELGDSALYLCASSEGTSSLTDTQYFGPGTRLTVL.

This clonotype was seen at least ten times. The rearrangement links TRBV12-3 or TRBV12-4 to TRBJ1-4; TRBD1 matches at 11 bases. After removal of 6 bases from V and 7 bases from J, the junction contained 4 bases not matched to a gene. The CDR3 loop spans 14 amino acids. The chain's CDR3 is CASSPGTGGEKLFF. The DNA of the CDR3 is TGTGCCAGCAGCCCCGGGACAGGGGGTGAAAAACTGTTTTTT.

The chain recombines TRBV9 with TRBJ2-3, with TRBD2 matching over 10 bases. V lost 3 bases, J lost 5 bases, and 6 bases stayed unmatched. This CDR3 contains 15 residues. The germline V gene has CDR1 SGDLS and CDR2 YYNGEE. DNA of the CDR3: TGTGCCAGCAGCGACAGCGGGGGGGCCCTAGATACGCAGTATTTT. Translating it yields CASSDSGGALDTQYF.

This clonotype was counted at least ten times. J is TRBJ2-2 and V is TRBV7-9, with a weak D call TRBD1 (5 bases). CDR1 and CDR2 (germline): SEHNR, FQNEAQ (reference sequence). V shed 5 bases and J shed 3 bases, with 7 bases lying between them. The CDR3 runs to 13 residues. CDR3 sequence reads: CASSLQDTGELFF. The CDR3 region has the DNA TGTGCCAGCAGCCTACAGGACACCGGGGAGCTGTTTTTT.

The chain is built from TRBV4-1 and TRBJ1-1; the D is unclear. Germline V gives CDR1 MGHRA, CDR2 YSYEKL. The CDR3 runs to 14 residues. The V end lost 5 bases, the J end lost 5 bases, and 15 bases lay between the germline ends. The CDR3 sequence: CASSDGPGGTEAFF. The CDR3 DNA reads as TGCGCCAGCAGCGATGGGCCCGGAGGGACTGAAGCTTTCTTT.

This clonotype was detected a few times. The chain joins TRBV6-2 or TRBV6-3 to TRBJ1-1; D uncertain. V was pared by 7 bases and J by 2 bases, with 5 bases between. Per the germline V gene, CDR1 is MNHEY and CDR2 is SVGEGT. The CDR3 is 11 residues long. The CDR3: CASTDNTEAFF. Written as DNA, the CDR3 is TGTGCCAGCACTGATAACACTGAAGCTTTCTTT.

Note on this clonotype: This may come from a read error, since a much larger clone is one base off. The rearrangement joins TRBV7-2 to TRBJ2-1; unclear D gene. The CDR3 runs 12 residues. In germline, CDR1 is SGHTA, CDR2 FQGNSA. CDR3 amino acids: CASGLGSLEQFF. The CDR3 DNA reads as TGTGCCAGCGGCTTAGGGTCTCTTGAGCAGTTCTTC.

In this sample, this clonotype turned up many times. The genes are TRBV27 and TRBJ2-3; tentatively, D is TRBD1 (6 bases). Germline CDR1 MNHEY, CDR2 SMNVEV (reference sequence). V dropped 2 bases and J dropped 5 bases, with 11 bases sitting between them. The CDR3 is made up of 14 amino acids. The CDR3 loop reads CASSLGGPGDTQYF. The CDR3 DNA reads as TGTGCCAGCAGTTTAGGGGGCCCCGGAGATACGCAGTATTTT.

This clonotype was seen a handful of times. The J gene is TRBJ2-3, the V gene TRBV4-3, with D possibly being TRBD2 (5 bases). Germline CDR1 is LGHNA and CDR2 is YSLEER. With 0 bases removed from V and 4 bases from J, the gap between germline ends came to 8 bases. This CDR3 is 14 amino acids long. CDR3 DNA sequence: TGCGCCAGCAGCCAAGACCTAGCTTCAGATACGCAGTATTTT. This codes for CASSQDLASDTQYF.

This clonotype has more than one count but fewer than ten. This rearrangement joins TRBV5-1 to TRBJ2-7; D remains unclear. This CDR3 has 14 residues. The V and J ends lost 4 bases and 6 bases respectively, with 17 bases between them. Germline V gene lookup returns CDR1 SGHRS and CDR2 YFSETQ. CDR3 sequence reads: CASSQTGAGTEQYF. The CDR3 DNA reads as TGCGCCAGCAGCCAGACCGGAGCTGGCACCGAGCAGTACTTC.

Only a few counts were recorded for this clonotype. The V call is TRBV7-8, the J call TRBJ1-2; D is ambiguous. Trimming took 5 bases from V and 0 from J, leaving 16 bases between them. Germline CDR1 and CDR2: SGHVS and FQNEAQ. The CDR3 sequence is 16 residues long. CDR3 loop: CASSNRPRRPNYGYTF. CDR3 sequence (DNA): TGTGCCAGCAGCAACCGCCCCCGGCGACCTAACTATGGCTACACCTTC. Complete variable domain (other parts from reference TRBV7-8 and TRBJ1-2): GAGVSQSPRYKVAKRGQDVALRCDPISGHVSLFWYQQALGQGPEFLTYFQNEAQLDKSGLPSDRFFAERPEGSVSTLKIQRTQQEDSAVYLCASSNRPRRPNYGYTFGSGTRLTVV.